This T cell receptor beta chain was sequenced in a study of shared T cell receptors in the human thymus. TCRdb's table, derived via immunoSEQ multiplex PCR, lists solely in-frame clones and lacks some. The sample carries roughly 560,000 clones, about four fifths recorded once. This CDR3 is built from 17 residues. V lost 2 bases and J lost 8; bases outside the gene matches: 16. Germline V gene data show CDR1 as LGHNA and CDR2 as YSLEER. These data are also associated with another study on human thymus T cells. That source adds: Corrective surgery for congenital heart defects was being performed on the healthy Finnish infants who served as donors. Thymic samples were excised during corrective heart operations. Thymic and blood repertoires seemed to show skewed V and J gene use.

The material sequenced was thymocytes. The TCR originated in a boy younger than two with a congenital heart defect. The rearrangement uses TRBV4-3 and TRBJ1-2; TRBD1 matches 8 bases. The CDR3: CASSQSYSLTGVPGYTF. As DNA, the CDR3 is TGCGCCAGCAGCCAATCATATTCCCTGACAGGGGTACCCGGCTACACCTTC.